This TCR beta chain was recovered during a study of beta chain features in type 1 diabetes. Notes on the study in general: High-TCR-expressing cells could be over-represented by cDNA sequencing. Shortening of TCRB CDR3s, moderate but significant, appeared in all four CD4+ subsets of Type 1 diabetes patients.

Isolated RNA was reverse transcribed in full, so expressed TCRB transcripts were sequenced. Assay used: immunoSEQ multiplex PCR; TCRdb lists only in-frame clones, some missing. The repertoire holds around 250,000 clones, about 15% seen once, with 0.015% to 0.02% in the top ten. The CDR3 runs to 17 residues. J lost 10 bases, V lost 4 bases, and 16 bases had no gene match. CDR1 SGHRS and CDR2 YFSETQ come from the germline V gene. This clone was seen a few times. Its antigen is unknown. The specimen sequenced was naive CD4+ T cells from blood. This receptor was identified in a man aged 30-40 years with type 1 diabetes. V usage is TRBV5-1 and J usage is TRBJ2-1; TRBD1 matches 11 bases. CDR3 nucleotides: TGCGCCAGCAGCCTGGGCGGGACAGGGGGATCGGGGTCGGAGCAGTTCTTC. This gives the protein CASSLGGTGGSGSEQFF.